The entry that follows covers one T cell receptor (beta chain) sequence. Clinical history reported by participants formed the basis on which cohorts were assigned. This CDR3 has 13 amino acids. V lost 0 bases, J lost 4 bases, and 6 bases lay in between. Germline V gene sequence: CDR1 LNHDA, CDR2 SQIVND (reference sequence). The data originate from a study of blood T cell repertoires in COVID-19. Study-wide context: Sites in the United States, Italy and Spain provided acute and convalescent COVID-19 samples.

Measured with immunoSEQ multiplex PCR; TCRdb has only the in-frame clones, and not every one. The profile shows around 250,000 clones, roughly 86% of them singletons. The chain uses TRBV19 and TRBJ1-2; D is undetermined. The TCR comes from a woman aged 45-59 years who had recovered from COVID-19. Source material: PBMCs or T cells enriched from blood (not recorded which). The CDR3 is CASSIDQFYGYTF. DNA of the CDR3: TGTGCCAGTAGTATAGATCAGTTCTATGGCTACACCTTC.